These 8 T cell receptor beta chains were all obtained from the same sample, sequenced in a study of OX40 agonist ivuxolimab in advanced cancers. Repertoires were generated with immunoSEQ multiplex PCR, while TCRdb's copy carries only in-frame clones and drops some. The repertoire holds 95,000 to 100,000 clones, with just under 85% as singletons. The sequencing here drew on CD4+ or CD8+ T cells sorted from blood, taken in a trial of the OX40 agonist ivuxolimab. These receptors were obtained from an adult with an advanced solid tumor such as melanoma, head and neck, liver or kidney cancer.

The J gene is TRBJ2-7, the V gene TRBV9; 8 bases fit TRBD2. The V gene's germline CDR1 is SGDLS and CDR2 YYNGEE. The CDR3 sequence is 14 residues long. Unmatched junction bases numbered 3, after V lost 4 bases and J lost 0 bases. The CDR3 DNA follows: TGTGCCAGCAGCATTAGCGGGGTCTCCTACGAGCAGTACTTC. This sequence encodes CASSISGVSYEQYF.

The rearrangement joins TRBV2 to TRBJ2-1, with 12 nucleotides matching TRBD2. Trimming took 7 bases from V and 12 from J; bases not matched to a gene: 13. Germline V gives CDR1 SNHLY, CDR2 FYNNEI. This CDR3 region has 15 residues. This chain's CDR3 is CASTLRASGGAGQFF. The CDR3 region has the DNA TGTGCCAGCACCCTGAGGGCTAGCGGGGGGGCCGGGCAGTTCTTC. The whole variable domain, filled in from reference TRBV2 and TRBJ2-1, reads EPEVTQTPSHQVTQMGQEVILRCVPISNHLYFYWYRQILGQKVEFLVSFYNNEISEKSEIFDDQFSVERPDGSNFTLKIRSTKLEDSAMYFCASTLRASGGAGQFFGPGTRLTVL.

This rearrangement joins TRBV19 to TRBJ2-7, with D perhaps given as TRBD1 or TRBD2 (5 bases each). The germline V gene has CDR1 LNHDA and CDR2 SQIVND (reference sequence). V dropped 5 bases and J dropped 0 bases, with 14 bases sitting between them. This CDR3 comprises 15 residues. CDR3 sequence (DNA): TGTGCCAGTAGTGCCCCGGGACGGAGCTCCTACGAGCAGTACTTC. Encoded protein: CASSAPGRSSYEQYF.

The CDR3 protein is CASSRLAGGSYNEQFF. DNA of the CDR3: TGTGCCAGCAGCAGACTAGCGGGAGGCTCCTACAATGAGCAGTTCTTC. The rearrangement uses TRBV7-2 and TRBJ2-1, with 13 bases identical to TRBD2. The germline gives CDR1 SGHTA, CDR2 FQGNSA. The J segment lost 0 bases and the V segment lost 5 bases, leaving 1 base of the junction unmatched. The CDR3 loop spans 16 amino acids.

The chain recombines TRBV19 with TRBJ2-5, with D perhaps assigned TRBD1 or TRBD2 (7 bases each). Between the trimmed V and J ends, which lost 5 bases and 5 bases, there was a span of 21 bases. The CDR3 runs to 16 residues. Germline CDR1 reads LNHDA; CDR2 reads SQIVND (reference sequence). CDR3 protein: CASSPGSGGLRETQYF. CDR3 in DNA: TGTGCCAGTAGTCCCGGGTCAGGGGGACTAAGGGAGACCCAGTACTTC.

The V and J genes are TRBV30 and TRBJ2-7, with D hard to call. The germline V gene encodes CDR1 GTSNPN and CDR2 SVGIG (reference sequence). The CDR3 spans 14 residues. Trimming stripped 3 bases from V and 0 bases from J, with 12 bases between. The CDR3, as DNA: TGTGCCTGGAGACTCCCAGGCGGCTCCTACGAGCAGTACTTC. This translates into CAWRLPGGSYEQYF.

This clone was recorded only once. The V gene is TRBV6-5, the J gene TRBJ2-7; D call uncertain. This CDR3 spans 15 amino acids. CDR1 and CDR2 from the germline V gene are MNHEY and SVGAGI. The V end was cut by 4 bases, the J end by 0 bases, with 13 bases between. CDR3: CASSSPSSSSYEQYF. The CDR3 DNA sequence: TGTGCCAGCAGTTCCCCCTCTTCAAGCTCCTACGAGCAGTACTTC.

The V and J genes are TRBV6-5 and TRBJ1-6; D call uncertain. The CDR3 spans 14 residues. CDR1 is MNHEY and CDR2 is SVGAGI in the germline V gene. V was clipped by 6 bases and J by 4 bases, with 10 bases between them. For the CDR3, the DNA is TGTGCCAGCAGCTACCGGGGATATAATTCACCCCTCCACTTT. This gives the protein CASSYRGYNSPLHF.